Given below is one T cell receptor (beta chain) in context. No antigen is known for it. The assay was immunoSEQ multiplex PCR, and TCRdb's table has in-frame clones only and misses some. The data hold fewer than 30,000 clones, with 65% to 80% observed a single time. The sample comes from a study of STAT5B mutations in CD4+ large granular lymphocyte leukemia. Points from the study as a whole: TRBV06-family usage was enriched in top patient clones (8/27) versus controls (2/35).

V was pared by 0 bases and J by 6 bases, with 11 bases between. The V gene's germline CDR1 is MGHDK and CDR2 SYGVNS. The CDR3 sequence is 14 residues long. The rearrangement uses TRBV25-1 and TRBJ1-2, with a tentative D call TRBD1 (5 bases). The sequence came from a human donor in good health. Sequenced material: CD4+ T cells from blood buffy coats. CDR3 sequence reads: CASSEYLGGDGYTF. CDR3 coding DNA: TGTGCCAGCAGTGAATATCTTGGAGGGGATGGCTACACCTTC.